A selection of T cell receptor beta chains follows, all from one sample in a study of T cell responses to AZD1222 COVID-19 vaccine. TCRdb's copy holds only in-frame clones and misses some; the assay was immunoSEQ multiplex PCR. Here the sample spans approximately 74,000 clones, roughly 83% being singletons. The sequenced sample was peripheral blood, obtained 28 days after the second AZD1222 dose. Receptors originate from an adult who received the AZD1222 COVID-19 vaccine. Each CDR3 is given with its conserved first and last residue. Each record gives: D gene, clone size, J gene, CDR3 length, V gene, CDR3 DNA, CDR3 protein. A D gene is named only where the DNA matches it firmly. Part of the rows lack a size; the others show once, few, many or a class for expanded clones.

D gene: NA
clone size: NA
J gene: TRBJ2-1
CDR3 length: 15
V gene: TRBV19
CDR3 DNA: TGTGCCAGTAGCCCAGACCAAAGCTCCTACAATGAGCAGTTCTTC
CDR3 protein: CASSPDQSSYNEQFF

D gene: TRBD1
clone size: NA
J gene: TRBJ2-1
CDR3 length: 13
V gene: TRBV7-9
CDR3 DNA: TGTGCCAGCGCGGCAACAGGGGAAGTGAAGCAGTTCTTC
CDR3 protein: CASAATGEVKQFF

D gene: NA
clone size: NA
J gene: TRBJ1-3
CDR3 length: 15
V gene: TRBV19
CDR3 DNA: TGTGCCAGTAGAGATGACAGGAACTCTGGAAACACCATATATTTT
CDR3 protein: CASRDDRNSGNTIYF

D gene: NA
clone size: NA
J gene: TRBJ2-5
CDR3 length: 13
V gene: TRBV10-3
CDR3 DNA: TGTGCCATCAGTATAGTTAACTCGGAGACCCAGTACTTC
CDR3 protein: CAISIVNSETQYF

D gene: NA
clone size: NA
J gene: TRBJ2-2
CDR3 length: 16
V gene: TRBV5-4
CDR3 DNA: TGTGCCAGCAGCTTGGCCGGGGCAGGGTGGACCGGGGAGCTGTTTTTT
CDR3 protein: CASSLAGAGWTGELFF

D gene: NA
clone size: NA
J gene: TRBJ1-1
CDR3 length: 16
V gene: TRBV5-3
CDR3 DNA: TGTGCCAGAAGCTTACCAGATCGGAGCAGAAAAACTGAAGCTTTCTTT
CDR3 protein: CARSLPDRSRKTEAFF

D gene: NA
clone size: NA
J gene: TRBJ1-2
CDR3 length: 13
V gene: TRBV12-3/TRBV12-4
CDR3 DNA: TGTGCCAGCAGTTTCAGTGCTTACTATGGCTACACCTTC
CDR3 protein: CASSFSAYYGYTF

D gene: NA
clone size: medium-sized
J gene: TRBJ1-3
CDR3 length: 16
V gene: TRBV18
CDR3 DNA: TGTGCCAGCTCACCACCTGGGTGGAAGTTTGGAAACACCATATATTTT
CDR3 protein: CASSPPGWKFGNTIYF

D gene: NA
clone size: NA
J gene: TRBJ1-2
CDR3 length: 14
V gene: TRBV7-8
CDR3 DNA: TGTGCCAGCAGTTCGACCGGGACTCTCAATGGCTACACCTTC
CDR3 protein: CASSSTGTLNGYTF

D gene: NA
clone size: NA
J gene: TRBJ2-4
CDR3 length: 14
V gene: TRBV2
CDR3 DNA: TGTGCCAGCAGTGAGAGAACCGGGGGAAACATTCAGTACTTC
CDR3 protein: CASSERTGGNIQYF

D gene: NA
clone size: NA
J gene: TRBJ1-1
CDR3 length: 16
V gene: TRBV6-5
CDR3 DNA: TGTGCCAGCAGTTACTCTCGGTCTAGGAAGAACACTGAAGCTTTCTTT
CDR3 protein: CASSYSRSRKNTEAFF

D gene: NA
clone size: NA
J gene: TRBJ1-4
CDR3 length: 15
V gene: TRBV20-1
CDR3 DNA: TGCAGTGCTAGTCCGGGACAACGAGGCAATGAAAAACTGTTTTTT
CDR3 protein: CSASPGQRGNEKLFF

D gene: TRBD2
clone size: once
J gene: TRBJ2-3
CDR3 length: 16
V gene: TRBV6-4
CDR3 DNA: TGTGCCAGCAGTGACGAGAGCGGGGGGAGCACAGATACGCAGTATTTT
CDR3 protein: CASSDESGGSTDTQYF

D gene: NA
clone size: few
J gene: TRBJ1-1
CDR3 length: 15
V gene: TRBV2
CDR3 DNA: TGTGCCAGCAGATCGGAACTAGTCATGAACACTGAAGCTTTCTTT
CDR3 protein: CASRSELVMNTEAFF